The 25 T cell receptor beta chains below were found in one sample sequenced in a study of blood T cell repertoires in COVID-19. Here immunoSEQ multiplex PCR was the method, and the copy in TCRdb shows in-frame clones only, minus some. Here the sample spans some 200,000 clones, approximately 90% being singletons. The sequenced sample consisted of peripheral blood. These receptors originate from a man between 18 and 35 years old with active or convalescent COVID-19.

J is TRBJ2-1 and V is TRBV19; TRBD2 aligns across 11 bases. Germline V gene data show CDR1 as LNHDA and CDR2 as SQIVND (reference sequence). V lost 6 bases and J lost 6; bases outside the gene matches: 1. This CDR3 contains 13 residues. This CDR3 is CASRLAGVNEQFF. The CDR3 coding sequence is TGTGCCAGTAGACTAGCGGGGGTCAATGAGCAGTTCTTC.

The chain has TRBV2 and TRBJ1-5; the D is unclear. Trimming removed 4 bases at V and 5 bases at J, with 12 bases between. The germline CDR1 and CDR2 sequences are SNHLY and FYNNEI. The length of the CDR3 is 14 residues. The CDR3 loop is CASSVEQFYQPQHF. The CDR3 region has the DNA TGTGCCAGCAGTGTAGAACAGTTCTATCAGCCCCAGCATTTT. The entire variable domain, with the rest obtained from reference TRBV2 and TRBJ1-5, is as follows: EPEVTQTPSHQVTQMGQEVILRCVPISNHLYFYWYRQILGQKVEFLVSFYNNEISEKSEIFDDQFSVERPDGSNFTLKIRSTKLEDSAMYFCASSVEQFYQPQHFGDGTRLSIL.

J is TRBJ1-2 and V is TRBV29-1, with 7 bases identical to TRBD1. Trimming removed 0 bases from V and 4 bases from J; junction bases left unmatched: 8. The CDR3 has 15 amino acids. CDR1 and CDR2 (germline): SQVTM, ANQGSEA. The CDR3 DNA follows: TGCAGCGTTGAAGACCGCTTGGGGACAGTCTATGGCTACACCTTC. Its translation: CSVEDRLGTVYGYTF.

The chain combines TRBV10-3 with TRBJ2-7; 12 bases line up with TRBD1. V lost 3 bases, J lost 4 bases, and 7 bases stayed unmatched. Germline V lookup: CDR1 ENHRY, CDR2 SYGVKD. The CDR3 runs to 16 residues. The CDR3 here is CAISDSGTGGLYEQYV. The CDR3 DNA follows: TGTGCCATCAGTGACTCCGGGACAGGGGGCCTGTACGAGCAGTACGTC.

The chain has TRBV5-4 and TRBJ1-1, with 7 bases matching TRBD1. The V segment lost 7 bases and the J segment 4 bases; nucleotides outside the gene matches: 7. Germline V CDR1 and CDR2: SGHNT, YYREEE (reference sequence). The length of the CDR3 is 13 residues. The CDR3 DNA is TGTGCCAGCGGCAGGGGGACGGCCACTGAAGCTTTCTTT. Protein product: CASGRGTATEAFF.

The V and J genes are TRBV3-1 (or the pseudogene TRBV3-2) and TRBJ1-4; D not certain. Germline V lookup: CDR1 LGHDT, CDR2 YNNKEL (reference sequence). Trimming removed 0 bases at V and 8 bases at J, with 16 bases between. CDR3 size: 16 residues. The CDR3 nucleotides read TGTGCCAGCAGCCAAGAAATGACGGCGCGGCGGGAAAAACTGTTTTTT. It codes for CASSQEMTARREKLFF.

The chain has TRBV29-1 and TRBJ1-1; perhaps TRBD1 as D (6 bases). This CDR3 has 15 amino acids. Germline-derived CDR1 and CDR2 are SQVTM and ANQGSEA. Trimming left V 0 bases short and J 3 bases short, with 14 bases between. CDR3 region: CSVEDPPGVDTEAFF. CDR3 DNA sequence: TGCAGCGTTGAAGATCCCCCAGGGGTCGACACTGAAGCTTTCTTT.

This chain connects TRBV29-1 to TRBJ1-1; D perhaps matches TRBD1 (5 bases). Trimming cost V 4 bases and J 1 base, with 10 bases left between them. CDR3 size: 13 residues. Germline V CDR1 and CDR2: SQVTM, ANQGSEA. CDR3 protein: CSVAVQGNTEAFF. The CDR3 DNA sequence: TGCAGCGTTGCTGTCCAGGGGAACACTGAAGCTTTCTTT. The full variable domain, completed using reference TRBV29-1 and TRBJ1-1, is SAVISQKPSRDICQRGTSLTIQCQVDSQVTMMFWYRQQPGQSLTLIATANQGSEATYESGFVIDKFPISRPNLTFSTLTVSNMSPEDSSIYLCSVAVQGNTEAFFGQGTRLTVV.

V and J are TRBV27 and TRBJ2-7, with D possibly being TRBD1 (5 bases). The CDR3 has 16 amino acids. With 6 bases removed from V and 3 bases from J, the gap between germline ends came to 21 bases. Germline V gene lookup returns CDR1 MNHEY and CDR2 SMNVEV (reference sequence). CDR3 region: CASSPRQGEVNYEQYF. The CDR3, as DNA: TGTGCCAGCAGCCCCCGCCAAGGGGAAGTGAACTACGAGCAGTACTTC.

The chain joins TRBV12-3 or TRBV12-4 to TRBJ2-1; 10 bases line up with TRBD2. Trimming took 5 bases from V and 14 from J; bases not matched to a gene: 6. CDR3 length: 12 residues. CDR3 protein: CASSPSGREEFF. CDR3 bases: TGTGCCAGCAGTCCGAGCGGGAGGGAGGAGTTCTTC.

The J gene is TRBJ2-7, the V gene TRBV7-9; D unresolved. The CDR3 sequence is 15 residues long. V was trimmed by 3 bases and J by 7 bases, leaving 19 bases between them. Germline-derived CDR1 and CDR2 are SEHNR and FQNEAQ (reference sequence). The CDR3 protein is CASSFETAERWEQYV. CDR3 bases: TGTGCCAGCAGCTTTGAGACTGCCGAACGTTGGGAGCAGTACGTC.

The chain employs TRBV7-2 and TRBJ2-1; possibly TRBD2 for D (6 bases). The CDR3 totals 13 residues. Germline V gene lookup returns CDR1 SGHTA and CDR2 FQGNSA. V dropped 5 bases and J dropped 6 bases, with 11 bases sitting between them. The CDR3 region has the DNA TGTGCCAGCAGCATCACTAGCCCCAATGAGCAGTTCTTC. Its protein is CASSITSPNEQFF.

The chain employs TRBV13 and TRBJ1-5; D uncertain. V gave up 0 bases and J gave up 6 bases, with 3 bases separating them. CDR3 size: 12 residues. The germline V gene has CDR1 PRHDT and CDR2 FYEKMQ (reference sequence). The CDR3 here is CASSLGLQPQHF. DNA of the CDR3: TGTGCCAGCAGCTTAGGCCTTCAGCCCCAGCATTTT.

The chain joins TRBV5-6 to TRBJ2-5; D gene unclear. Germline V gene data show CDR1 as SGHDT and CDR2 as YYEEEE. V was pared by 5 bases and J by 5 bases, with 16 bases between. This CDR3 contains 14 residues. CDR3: CASSQTSGGETQYF. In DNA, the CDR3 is TGTGCCAGCAGTCAAACTTCGGGTGGGGAGACCCAGTACTTC.

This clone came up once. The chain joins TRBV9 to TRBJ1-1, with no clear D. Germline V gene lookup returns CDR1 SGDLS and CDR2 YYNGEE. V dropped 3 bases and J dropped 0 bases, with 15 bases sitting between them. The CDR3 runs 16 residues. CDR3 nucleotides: TGTGCCAGCAGCGCCCAACATCAGGTAATGAACACTGAAGCTTTCTTT. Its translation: CASSAQHQVMNTEAFF.

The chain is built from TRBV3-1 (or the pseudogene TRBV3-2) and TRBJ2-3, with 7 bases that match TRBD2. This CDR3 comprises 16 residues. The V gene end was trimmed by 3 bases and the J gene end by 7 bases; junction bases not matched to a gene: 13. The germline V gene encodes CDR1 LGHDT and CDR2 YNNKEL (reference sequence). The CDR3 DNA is TGTGCCAGCAGCCAGGTTAGCGGGTATATGGCAAATACGCAGTATTTT. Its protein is CASSQVSGYMANTQYF.

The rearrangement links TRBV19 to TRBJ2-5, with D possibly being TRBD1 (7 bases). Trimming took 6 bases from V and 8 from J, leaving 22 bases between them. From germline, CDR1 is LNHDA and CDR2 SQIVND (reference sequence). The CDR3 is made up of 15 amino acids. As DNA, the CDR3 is TGTGCCAGTAGCCAATTAGGAGGGGGCTGGGAAACCCAGTACTTC. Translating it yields CASSQLGGGWETQYF.

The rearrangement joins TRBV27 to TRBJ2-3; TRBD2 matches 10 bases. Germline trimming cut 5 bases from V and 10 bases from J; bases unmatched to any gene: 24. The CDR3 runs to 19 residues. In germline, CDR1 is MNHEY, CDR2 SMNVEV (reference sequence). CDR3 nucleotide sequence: TGTGCCAGCAGTCCCCTAGCGGGGGCCGACCTGATCGGCGGGGGTTCGCAGTATTTT. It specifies CASSPLAGADLIGGGSQYF.

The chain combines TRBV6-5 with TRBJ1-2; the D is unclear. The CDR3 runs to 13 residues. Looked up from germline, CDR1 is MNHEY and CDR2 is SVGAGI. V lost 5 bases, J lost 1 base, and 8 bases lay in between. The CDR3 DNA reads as TGTGCCAGCAGTAAACATGATAACTATGGCTACACCTTC. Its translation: CASSKHDNYGYTF.

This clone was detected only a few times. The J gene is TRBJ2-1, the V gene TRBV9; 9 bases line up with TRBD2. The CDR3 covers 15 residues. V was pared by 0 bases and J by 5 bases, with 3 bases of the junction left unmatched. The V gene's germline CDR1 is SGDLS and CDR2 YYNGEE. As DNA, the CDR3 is TGTGCCAGCAGCGTAGGCGGGGGGGATAACAATGAGCAGTTCTTC. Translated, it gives CASSVGGGDNNEQFF.

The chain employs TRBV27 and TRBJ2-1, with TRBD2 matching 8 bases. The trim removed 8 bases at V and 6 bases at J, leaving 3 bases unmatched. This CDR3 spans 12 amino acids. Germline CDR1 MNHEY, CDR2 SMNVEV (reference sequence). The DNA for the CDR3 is TGTGCCAGCCGGGAGGGCTCCAATGAGCAGTTCTTC. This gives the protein CASREGSNEQFF.

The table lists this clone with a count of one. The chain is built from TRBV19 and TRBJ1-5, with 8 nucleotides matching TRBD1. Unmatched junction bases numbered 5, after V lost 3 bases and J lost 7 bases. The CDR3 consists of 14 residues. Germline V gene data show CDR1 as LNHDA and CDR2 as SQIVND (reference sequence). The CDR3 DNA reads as TGTGCCAGTAGTATTTTACAGGGGGACCAGCCCCAGCATTTT. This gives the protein CASSILQGDQPQHF.

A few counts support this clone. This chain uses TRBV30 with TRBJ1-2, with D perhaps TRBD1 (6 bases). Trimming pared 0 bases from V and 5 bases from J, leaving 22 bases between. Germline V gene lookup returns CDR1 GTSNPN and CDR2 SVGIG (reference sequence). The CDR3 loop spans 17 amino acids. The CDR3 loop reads CAWSVLRPVEQGYGYTF. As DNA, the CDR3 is TGTGCCTGGAGTGTACTACGCCCCGTCGAACAGGGATATGGCTACACCTTC.

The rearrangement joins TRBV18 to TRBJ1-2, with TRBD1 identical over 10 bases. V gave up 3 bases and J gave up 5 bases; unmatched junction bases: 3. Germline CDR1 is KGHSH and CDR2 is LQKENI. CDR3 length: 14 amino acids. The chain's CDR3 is CASSPDRGLYGYTF. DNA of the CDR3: TGTGCCAGCTCACCCGACAGGGGGCTATATGGCTACACCTTC.

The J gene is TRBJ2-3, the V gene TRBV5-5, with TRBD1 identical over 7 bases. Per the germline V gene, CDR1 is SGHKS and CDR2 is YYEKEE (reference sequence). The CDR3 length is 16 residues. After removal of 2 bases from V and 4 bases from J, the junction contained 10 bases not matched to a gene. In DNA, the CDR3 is TGTGCCAGCAGCTTCGAGACAGGGAAACGCGCAGATACGCAGTATTTT. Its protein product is CASSFETGKRADTQYF.